Following are 10 T cell receptor beta chains from one sample sequenced in a study of breast tumors, draining lymph nodes, adjacent tissues. In TCRdb, the multiplex PCR reads were re-called with MiXCR into one record per CDR3 protein. The sample includes 60,000 to 75,000 distinct CDR3 sequences, around 52% of them seen just once. Source material: breast tumor tissue. These receptors all stem from a female donor with breast cancer. Some clones in this sample may be carry-over from other donors' samples.

The CDR3 DNA follows: TGTGCCAGCAGCTCTCGGGGAGCGGATTCACCCCTCCACTTT. Its translation: CASSSRGADSPLHF. The chain recombines TRBV7-8 with TRBJ1-6; D call uncertain. V lost 4 bases and J 8 bases, leaving 12 bases between the germline ends. The CDR3 is made up of 14 amino acids. Germline V gene lookup returns CDR1 SGHVS and CDR2 FQNEAQ. Using reference TRBV7-8 and TRBJ1-6 for the parts outside the CDR3, the full variable domain is GAGVSQSPRYKVAKRGQDVALRCDPISGHVSLFWYQQALGQGPEFLTYFQNEAQLDKSGLPSDRFFAERPEGSVSTLKIQRTQQEDSAVYLCASSSRGADSPLHFGNGTRLTVT.

The table lists this clonotype with many counts. It may be a read error: a sequence one base away is much more abundant. The rearrangement uses TRBV20-1 and TRBJ2-7; possible D gene TRBD1, 6 bases. The CDR3 totals 14 residues. The ends were cut back, 6 bases at V and 6 bases at J, with 21 bases in the middle. CDR1 and CDR2 from the germline V gene are DFQATT and SNEGSKA (reference sequence). As DNA, the CDR3 is TGCAGTGCAACTAAAGCCGGGACATACTCCGAGCAGTACTTC. Protein: CSATKAGTYSEQYF.

Of note for this clonotype: No conserved phenylalanine or tryptophan ends this CDR3, so it is likely a read error. The chain links TRBV7-2 to TRBJ2-6, with a tentative D call TRBD1 (6 bases). V was pared by 5 bases and J by 5 bases, with 10 bases between. The CDR3 runs 14 residues. Germline V gene data show CDR1 as SGHTA and CDR2 as FQGNSA. As DNA, the CDR3 is TGTGCCAGCAGCGTGGGGGCCTGGGCCAACGTCCTGACTCTC. This encodes CASSVGAWANVLTL.

The chain carries TRBV7-9 and TRBJ2-7; D call uncertain. V lost 3 bases, J lost 1 base, and 10 bases lay in between. The CDR3 loop spans 14 amino acids. Looked up from germline, CDR1 is SEHNR and CDR2 is FQNEAQ (reference sequence). CDR3 sequence reads: CASSLNGVSYEQYF. The DNA for the CDR3 is TGTGCCAGCAGCTTGAACGGCGTATCCTACGAGCAGTACTTC.

The chain links TRBV7-9 to TRBJ1-2; D is perhaps TRBD1 (5 bases). The CDR3 has 13 amino acids. Germline CDR1 reads SEHNR; CDR2 reads FQNEAQ (reference sequence). V dropped 5 bases and J dropped 3 bases, with 10 bases sitting between them. In DNA form, the CDR3 reads TGTGCCAGCAGCAGAGACAGTGACTATGGCTACACCTTC. Translating it yields CASSRDSDYGYTF. The variable domain in full, with the rest retrieved from reference TRBV7-9 and TRBJ1-2, is DTGVSQNPRHKITKRGQNVTFRCDPISEHNRLYWYRQTLGQGPEFLTYFQNEAQLEKSRLLSDRFSAERPKGSFSTLEIQRTEQGDSAMYLCASSRDSDYGYTFGSGTRLTVV.

The V call is TRBV20-1, the J call TRBJ1-2; 10 positions agree with TRBD1. The ends lost 3 bases at V and 13 bases at J; junction bases unmatched: 8. The CDR3 consists of 12 residues. Germline values: CDR1 DFQATT, CDR2 SNEGSKA (reference sequence). The CDR3 region has the DNA TGCAGTGCTAGTGACCGGGACAGGGGATCCACCTTC. Amino acids: CSASDRDRGSTF.

At least ten counts were recorded for this clonotype. J is TRBJ1-6 and V is TRBV5-1; D unresolved. Trimming left V 0 bases short and J 8 bases short, with 9 bases between. The CDR3 has 14 residues. From germline, CDR1 is SGHRS and CDR2 YFSETQ. CDR3 DNA: TGCGCCAGCAGCTTGGCCGGCGGCTATTCACCCCTCCACTTT. It translates to CASSLAGGYSPLHF.

This chain links TRBV29-1 with TRBJ1-4, with D perhaps matching TRBD1 (6 bases). Germline CDR1 and CDR2: SQVTM and ANQGSEA. This CDR3 comprises 15 residues. V was clipped by 3 bases and J by 8 bases, with 19 bases between them. CDR3 residues: CSVDSGYRESEKLFF. CDR3 bases: TGCAGCGTTGATAGCGGGTACAGGGAAAGCGAAAAACTGTTTTTT.

J is TRBJ2-2 and V is TRBV5-5; D unresolved. The CDR3 totals 13 residues. V was clipped by 0 bases and J by 4 bases, with 4 bases between them. CDR1 SGHKS and CDR2 YYEKEE come from the germline V gene (reference sequence). The CDR3 loop is CASSLGATGELFF. CDR3 DNA: TGTGCCAGCAGCTTGGGGGCCACCGGGGAGCTGTTTTTT. The full variable domain, with the rest looked up from reference TRBV5-5 and TRBJ2-2, is DAGVTQSPTHLIKTRGQQVTLRCSPISGHKSVSWYQQVLGQGPQFIFQYYEKEERGRGNFPDRFSARQFPNYSSELNVNALLLGDSALYLCASSLGATGELFFGEGSRLTVL.

The chain is built from TRBV19 and TRBJ1-2; 7 bases match TRBD1. The CDR3 loop spans 14 amino acids. Trimming took 7 bases from V and 4 from J; bases not matched to a gene: 9. Germline V gene sequence: CDR1 LNHDA, CDR2 SQIVND (reference sequence). CDR3 sequence: CASNPGTALYGYTF. The CDR3, as DNA: TGTGCCAGTAATCCCGGGACAGCCCTCTATGGCTACACCTTC.